These 2 T cell receptor beta chains share one sample of origin, sequenced in a study of PD-1 blockade in classical Hodgkin lymphoma. Every patient experienced relapse after autologous stem cell transplantation, and brentuximab vedotin exposure varied. Produced via immunoSEQ multiplex PCR; TCRdb's table is partial and in-frame only. The data contain tens of thousands of clones, 80% to 90% of them singletons. The sample consisted of peripheral blood mononuclear cells (PBMCs), taken at baseline. Source of these receptors: a human donor with classical Hodgkin lymphoma.

The CDR3 nucleotides read TGTGCCAGCAGTCCAACCCCGAACGGTAACTATGGCTACACCTTC. Translating gives CASSPTPNGNYGYTF. The chain carries TRBV27 and TRBJ1-2; D gene ambiguous. CDR1 is MNHEY and CDR2 is SMNVEV in the germline V gene (reference sequence). V lost 5 bases and J 1 base, leaving 14 bases between the germline ends. The CDR3 sequence is 15 residues long.

V is TRBV7-9 and J is TRBJ2-3; D not certain. Germline V CDR1 and CDR2: SEHNR, FQNEAQ (reference sequence). Trimming stripped 1 base from V and 4 bases from J, with 6 bases between. The CDR3 extends over 13 amino acids. CDR3 residues: CASSLGPPDTQYF. The CDR3 DNA is TGTGCCAGCAGCTTAGGGCCCCCAGATACGCAGTATTTT.